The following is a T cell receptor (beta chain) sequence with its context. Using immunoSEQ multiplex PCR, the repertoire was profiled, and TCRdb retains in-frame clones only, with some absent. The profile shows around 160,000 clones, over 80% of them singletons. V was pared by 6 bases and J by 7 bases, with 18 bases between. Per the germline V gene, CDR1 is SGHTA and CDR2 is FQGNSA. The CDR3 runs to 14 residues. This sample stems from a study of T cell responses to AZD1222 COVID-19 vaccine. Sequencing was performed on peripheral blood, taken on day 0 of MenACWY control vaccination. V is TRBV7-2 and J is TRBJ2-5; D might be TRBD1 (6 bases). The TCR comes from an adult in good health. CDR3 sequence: CASSPDRSLVTQYF. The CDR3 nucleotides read TGTGCCAGCAGTCCCGACAGGTCCCTGGTGACCCAGTACTTC.